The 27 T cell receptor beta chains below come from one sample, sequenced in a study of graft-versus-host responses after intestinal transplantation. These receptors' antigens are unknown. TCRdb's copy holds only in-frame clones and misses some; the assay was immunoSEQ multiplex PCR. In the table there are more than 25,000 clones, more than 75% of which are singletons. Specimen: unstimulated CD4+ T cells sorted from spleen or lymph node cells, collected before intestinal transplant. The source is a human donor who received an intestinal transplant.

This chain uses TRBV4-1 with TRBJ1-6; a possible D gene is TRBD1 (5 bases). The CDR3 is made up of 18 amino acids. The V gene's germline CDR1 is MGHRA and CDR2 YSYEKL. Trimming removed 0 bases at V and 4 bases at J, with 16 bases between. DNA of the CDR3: TGCGCCAGCAGCCAAGATGAAGACAGAGCCACTTATAATTCACCCCTCCACTTT. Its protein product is CASSQDEDRATYNSPLHF.

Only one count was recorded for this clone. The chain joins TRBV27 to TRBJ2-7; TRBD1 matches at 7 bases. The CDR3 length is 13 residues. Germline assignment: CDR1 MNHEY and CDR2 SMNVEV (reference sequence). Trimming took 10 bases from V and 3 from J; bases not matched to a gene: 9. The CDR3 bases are TGTGCCATCGCGAACCGGGACAGCTACGAGCAGTACTTC. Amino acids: CAIANRDSYEQYF.

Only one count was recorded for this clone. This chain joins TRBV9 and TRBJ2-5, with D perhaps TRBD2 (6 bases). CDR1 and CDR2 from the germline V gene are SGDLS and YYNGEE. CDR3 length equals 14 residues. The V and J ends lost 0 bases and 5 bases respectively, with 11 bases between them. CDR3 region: CASSVAGRVETQYF. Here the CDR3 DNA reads TGTGCCAGCAGCGTAGCCGGGAGAGTGGAGACCCAGTACTTC.

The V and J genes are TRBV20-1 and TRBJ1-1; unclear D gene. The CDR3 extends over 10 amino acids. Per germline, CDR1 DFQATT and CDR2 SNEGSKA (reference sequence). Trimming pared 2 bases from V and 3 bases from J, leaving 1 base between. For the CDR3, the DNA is TGCAGTGCTAGACACACTGAAGCTTTCTTT. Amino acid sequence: CSARHTEAFF.

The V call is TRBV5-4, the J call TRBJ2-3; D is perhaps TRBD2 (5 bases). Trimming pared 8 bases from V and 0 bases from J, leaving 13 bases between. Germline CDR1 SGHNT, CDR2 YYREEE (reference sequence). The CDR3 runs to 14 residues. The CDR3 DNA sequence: TGTGCCAGTTCAGCGGCCTCTAGCACAGATACGCAGTATTTT. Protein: CASSAASSTDTQYF.

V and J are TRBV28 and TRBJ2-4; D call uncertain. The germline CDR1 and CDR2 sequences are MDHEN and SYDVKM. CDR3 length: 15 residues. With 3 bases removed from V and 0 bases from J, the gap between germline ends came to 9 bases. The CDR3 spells CASSLYGVAKNIQYF. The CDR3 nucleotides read TGTGCCAGCAGTTTGTACGGAGTAGCCAAAAACATTCAGTACTTC.

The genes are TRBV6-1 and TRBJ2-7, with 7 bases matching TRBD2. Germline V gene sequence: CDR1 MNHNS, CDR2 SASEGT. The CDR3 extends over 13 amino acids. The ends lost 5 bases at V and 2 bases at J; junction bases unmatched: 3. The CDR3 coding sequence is TGTGCCAGCAGTTGGCGGGAGCCCTACGAGCAGTACTTC. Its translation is CASSWREPYEQYF.

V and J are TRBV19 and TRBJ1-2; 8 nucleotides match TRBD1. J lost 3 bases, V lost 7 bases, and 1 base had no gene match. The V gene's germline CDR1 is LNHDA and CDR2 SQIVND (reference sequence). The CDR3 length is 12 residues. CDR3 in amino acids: CASTDRDYGYTF. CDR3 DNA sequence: TGTGCCAGTACGGACAGGGACTATGGCTACACCTTC.

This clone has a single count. The CDR3 DNA reads as TGTGCCAGCACGATCACTGGGGGCTATGGAGAGACCCAGTACTTC. It encodes CASTITGGYGETQYF. The gene calls are TRBV18 and TRBJ2-5; TRBD1 might be the D (6 bases). Per germline, CDR1 KGHSH and CDR2 LQKENI. The V end lost 8 bases, the J end lost 4 bases, and 20 bases lay between the germline ends. The length of the CDR3 is 15 residues.

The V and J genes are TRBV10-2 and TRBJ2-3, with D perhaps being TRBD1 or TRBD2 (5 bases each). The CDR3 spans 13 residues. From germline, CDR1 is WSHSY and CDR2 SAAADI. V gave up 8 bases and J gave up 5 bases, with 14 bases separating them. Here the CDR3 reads CASFRDPIDTQYF. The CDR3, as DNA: TGCGCCAGCTTCCGGGACCCTATAGATACGCAGTATTTT.

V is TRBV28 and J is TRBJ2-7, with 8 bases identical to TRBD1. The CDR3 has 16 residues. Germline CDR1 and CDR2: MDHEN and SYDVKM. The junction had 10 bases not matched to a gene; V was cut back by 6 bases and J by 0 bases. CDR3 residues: CASRLPTGAASYEQYF. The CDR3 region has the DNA TGTGCCAGCAGGCTCCCGACAGGGGCTGCCTCCTACGAGCAGTACTTC. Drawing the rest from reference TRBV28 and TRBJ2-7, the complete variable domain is DVKVTQSSRYLVKRTGEKVFLECVQDMDHENMFWYRQDPGLGLRLIYFSYDVKMKEKGDIPEGYSVSREKKERFSLILESASTNQTSMYLCASRLPTGAASYEQYFGPGTRLTVT.

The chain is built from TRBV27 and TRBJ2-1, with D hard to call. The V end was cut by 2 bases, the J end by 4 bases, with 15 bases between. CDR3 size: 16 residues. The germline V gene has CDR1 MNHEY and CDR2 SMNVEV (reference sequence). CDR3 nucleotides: TGTGCCAGCAGTTTAGGCCGGTTATATCATTACAATGAGCAGTTCTTC. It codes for CASSLGRLYHYNEQFF.

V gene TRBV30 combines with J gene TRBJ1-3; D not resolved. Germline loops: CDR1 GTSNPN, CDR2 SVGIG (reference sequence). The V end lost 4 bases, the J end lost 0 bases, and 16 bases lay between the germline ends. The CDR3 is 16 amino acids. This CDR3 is CAWNAIRGSSGNTIYF. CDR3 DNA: TGTGCCTGGAACGCAATACGCGGCTCCTCTGGAAACACCATATATTTT.

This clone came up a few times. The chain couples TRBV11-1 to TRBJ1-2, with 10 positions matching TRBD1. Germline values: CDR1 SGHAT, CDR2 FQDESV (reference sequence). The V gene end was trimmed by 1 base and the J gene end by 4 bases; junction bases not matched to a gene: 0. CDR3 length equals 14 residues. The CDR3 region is CASSLGTGGYGYTF. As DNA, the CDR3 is TGTGCCAGCAGCTTAGGGACAGGGGGCTATGGCTACACCTTC.

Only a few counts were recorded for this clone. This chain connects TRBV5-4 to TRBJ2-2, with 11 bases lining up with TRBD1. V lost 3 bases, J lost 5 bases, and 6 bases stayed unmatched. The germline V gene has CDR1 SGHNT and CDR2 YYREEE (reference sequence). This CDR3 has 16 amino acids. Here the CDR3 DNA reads TGTGCCAGCAGCTCCGCGGACAGGGGGCTAACCGGGGAGCTGTTTTTT. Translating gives CASSSADRGLTGELFF.

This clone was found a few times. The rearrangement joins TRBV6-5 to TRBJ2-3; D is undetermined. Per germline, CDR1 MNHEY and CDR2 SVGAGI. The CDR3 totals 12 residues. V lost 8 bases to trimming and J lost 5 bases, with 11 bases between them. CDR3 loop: CASGLRLDTQYF. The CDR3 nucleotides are TGTGCCAGCGGTCTCAGGTTAGATACGCAGTATTTT.

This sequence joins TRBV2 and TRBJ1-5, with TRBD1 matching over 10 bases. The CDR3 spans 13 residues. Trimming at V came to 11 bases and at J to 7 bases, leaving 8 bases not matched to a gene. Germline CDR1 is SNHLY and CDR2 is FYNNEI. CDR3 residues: CAGRQGANQPQHF. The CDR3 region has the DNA TGTGCCGGTCGACAGGGGGCAAACCAGCCCCAGCATTTT.

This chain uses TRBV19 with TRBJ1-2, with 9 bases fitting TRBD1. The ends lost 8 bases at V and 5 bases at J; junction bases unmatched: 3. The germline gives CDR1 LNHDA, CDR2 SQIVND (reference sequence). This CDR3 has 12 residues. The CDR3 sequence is CASQGTGYGYTF. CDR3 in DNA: TGTGCCAGTCAAGGGACAGGGTATGGCTACACCTTC.

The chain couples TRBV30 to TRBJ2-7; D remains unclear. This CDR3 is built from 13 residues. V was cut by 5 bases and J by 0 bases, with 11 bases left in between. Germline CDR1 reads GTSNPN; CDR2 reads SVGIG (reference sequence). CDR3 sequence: CAWSTWRSYEQYF. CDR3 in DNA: TGTGCCTGGTCGACTTGGCGCTCCTACGAGCAGTACTTC.

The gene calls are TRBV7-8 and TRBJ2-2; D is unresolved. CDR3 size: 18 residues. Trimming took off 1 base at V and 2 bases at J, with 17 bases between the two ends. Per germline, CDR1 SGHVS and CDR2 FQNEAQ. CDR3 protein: CASSLGPIVNLNTGELFF. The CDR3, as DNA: TGTGCCAGCAGCTTAGGTCCGATTGTGAATCTCAACACCGGGGAGCTGTTTTTT. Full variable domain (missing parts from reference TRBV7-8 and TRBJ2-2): GAGVSQSPRYKVAKRGQDVALRCDPISGHVSLFWYQQALGQGPEFLTYFQNEAQLDKSGLPSDRFFAERPEGSVSTLKIQRTQQEDSAVYLCASSLGPIVNLNTGELFFGEGSRLTVL.

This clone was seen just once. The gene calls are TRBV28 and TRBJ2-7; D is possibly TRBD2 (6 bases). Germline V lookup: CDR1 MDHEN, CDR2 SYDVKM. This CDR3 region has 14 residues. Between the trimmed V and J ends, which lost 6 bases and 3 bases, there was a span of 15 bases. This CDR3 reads CASRVGGPNYEQYF. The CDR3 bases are TGTGCCAGCAGAGTTGGAGGGCCAAACTACGAGCAGTACTTC.

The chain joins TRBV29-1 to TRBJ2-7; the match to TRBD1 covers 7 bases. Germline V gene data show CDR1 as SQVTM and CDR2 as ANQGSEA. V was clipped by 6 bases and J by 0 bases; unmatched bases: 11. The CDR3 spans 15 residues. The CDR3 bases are TGCAGCGTAGGAACCCGGGACAGTCTCTCCTACGAGCAGTACTTC. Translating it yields CSVGTRDSLSYEQYF.

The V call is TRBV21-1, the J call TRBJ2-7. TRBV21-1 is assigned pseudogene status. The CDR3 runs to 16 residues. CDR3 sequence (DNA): TGTGCCAGCAGCAACTCCAGGGAGACCAGCTCCTACGAGCAGTACTTC. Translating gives CASSNSRETSSYEQYF.

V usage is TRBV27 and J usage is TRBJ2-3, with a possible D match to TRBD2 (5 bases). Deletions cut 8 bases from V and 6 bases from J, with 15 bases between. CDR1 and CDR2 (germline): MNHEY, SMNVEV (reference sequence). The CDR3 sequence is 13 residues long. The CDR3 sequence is CASSRGAVDTQYF. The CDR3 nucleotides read TGTGCCAGCTCTCGGGGTGCAGTTGATACGCAGTATTTT.

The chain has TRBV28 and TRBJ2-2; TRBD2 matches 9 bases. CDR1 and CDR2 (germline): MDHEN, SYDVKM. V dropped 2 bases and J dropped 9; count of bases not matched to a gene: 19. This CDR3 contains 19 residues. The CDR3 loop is CASSLNRGLASTPLRELFF. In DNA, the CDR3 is TGTGCCAGCAGTTTAAATCGCGGACTAGCGAGCACACCCCTCCGGGAGCTGTTTTTT.

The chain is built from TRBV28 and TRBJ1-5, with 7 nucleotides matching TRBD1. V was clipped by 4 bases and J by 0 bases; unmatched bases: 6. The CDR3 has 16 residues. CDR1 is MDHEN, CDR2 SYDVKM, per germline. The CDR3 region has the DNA TGTGCCAGCAGTTATGGGGGACAGCCTAGCAATCAGCCCCAGCATTTT. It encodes CASSYGGQPSNQPQHF.

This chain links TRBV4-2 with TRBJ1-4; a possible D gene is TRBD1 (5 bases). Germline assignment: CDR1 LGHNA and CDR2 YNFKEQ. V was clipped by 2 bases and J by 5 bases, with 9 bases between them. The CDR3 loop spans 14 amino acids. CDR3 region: CASSQFRVNEKLFF. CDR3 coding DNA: TGTGCCAGCAGCCAATTCAGGGTCAATGAAAAACTGTTTTTT.